The next 21 T cell receptor beta chains were all read from a single sample in a study of shared clonotypes between healthy human individuals (dated by TCRdb to 2020 to 2021). Library preparation used the immunoSEQ multiplex PCR assay. Entries here come from immuneACCESS through TCRdb and include only in-frame sequences with V and J called. Some clones fail to appear in such tables; in the studies checked, an unresolved V gene covers under half of the shortfall, and the cause of the remainder is unknown. The sample data list some 2,000,000 clones, and approximately 95% of these were observed just once. The ten largest account for roughly 0.13% of the sample. The source material was naive CD4+ T cells sorted from blood. The cell subset or site label for this specimen denotes: CD45RA+ positively selected. These receptors were obtained from a man between 18 and 29 years old in good health.

The V gene is TRBV30, the J gene TRBJ2-7; the match to TRBD1 covers 7 bases. The V segment lost 0 bases and the J segment 2 bases; nucleotides outside the gene matches: 7. CDR1 is GTSNPN and CDR2 is SVGIG in the germline V gene (reference sequence). The CDR3 has 15 residues. Written as DNA, the CDR3 is TGTGCCTGGAGTGTACTTGGGACAGACGCCTACGAGCAGTACTTC. This encodes CAWSVLGTDAYEQYF.

The gene calls are TRBV10-3 and TRBJ2-1; tentative D call: TRBD1 (5 bases). Trimming stripped 3 bases from V and 8 bases from J, with 14 bases between. The CDR3 loop spans 14 amino acids. Germline V gene sequence: CDR1 ENHRY, CDR2 SYGVKD. CDR3 DNA: TGTGCCATCAGTGACAGGTCAAGGGGCCATGAGCAGTTCTTC. Its translation is CAISDRSRGHEQFF.

This chain links TRBV27 with TRBJ1-6; D remains ambiguous. The CDR3 extends over 15 amino acids. Per germline, CDR1 MNHEY and CDR2 SMNVEV (reference sequence). Trimming cost V 4 bases and J 2 bases, with 9 bases left between them. In nucleotides, the CDR3 is TGTGCCAGCAGTTCCACGTGGGCCTATAATTCACCCCTCCACTTT. It codes for CASSSTWAYNSPLHF.

The chain joins TRBV29-1 to TRBJ2-7; no definite D call. Germline V gives CDR1 SQVTM, CDR2 ANQGSEA. V was pared by 7 bases and J by 5 bases, with 12 bases between. CDR3 size: 11 residues. CDR3 loop: CSGTRGHEQYF. The CDR3 coding sequence is TGCAGCGGCACACGAGGCCACGAGCAGTACTTC.

This clone was detected once. The V gene is TRBV28, the J gene TRBJ1-1, with D tentatively TRBD1 (6 bases). The CDR3 sequence is 14 residues long. The V gene's germline CDR1 is MDHEN and CDR2 SYDVKM. V lost 5 bases and J 0 bases, leaving 10 bases between the germline ends. The CDR3 here is CASSPGDLNTEAFF. The CDR3 region has the DNA TGTGCCAGCAGTCCAGGGGACCTGAACACTGAAGCTTTCTTT.

DNA of the CDR3: TGTGCCAGCACTTTAGGGCCGGGGGCGCCTGGTGAGCAGTACTTC. Its protein product is CASTLGPGAPGEQYF. The chain has TRBV6-6 and TRBJ2-7; either TRBD1 or TRBD2 may fit D (6 bases each). The V end lost 7 bases, the J end lost 7 bases, and 23 bases lay between the germline ends. This CDR3 is 15 amino acids long. The V gene's germline CDR1 is MNHNY and CDR2 SVGAGI (reference sequence).

To note about this clone: The sample carries other DNA sequences with the same CDR3. J is TRBJ2-7 and V is TRBV6-5; 7 bases match TRBD2. The CDR3 has 15 amino acids. Germline V gene data show CDR1 as MNHEY and CDR2 as SVGAGI. Trimming at V came to 0 bases and at J to 0 bases, leaving 2 bases not matched to a gene. This CDR3 reads CASSYSGGSSYEQYF. CDR3 coding DNA: TGTGCCAGCAGTTACTCGGGAGGGAGCTCCTACGAGCAGTACTTC.

This clone was counted only a few times. The sample holds other DNA sequences that translate to the same CDR3. The chain employs TRBV30 and TRBJ1-5; D is undetermined. The germline V gene has CDR1 GTSNPN and CDR2 SVGIG (reference sequence). The length of the CDR3 is 13 residues. V was trimmed by 3 bases and J by 0 bases, leaving 6 bases between them. DNA of the CDR3: TGTGCCTGGAGCCTGAGTAGCAATCAGCCCCAGCATTTT. Translated: CAWSLSSNQPQHF. Full variable domain (remainder filled in from reference TRBV30 and TRBJ1-5): SQTIHQWPATLVQPVGSPLSLECTVEGTSNPNLYWYRQAAGRGLQLLFYSVGIGQISSEVPQNLSASRPQDRQFILSSKKLLLSDSGFYLCAWSLSSNQPQHFGDGTRLSIL.

This chain connects TRBV28 to TRBJ2-7; D is possibly TRBD1 or TRBD2 (6 bases each). This CDR3 region has 15 residues. The V and J ends lost 3 bases and 2 bases respectively, with 14 bases between them. Germline CDR1 is MDHEN and CDR2 is SYDVKM. CDR3 DNA sequence: TGTGCCAGCAGTTTGGAGGGGGACATTCCCTACGAGCAGTACTTC. Translated: CASSLEGDIPYEQYF.

The chain carries TRBV27 and TRBJ2-3, with D uncertain. The CDR3 sequence is 15 residues long. In germline, CDR1 is MNHEY, CDR2 SMNVEV (reference sequence). V lost 4 bases to trimming and J lost 4 bases, with 15 bases between them. CDR3 DNA sequence: TGTGCCAGCAGTTCCTACTCGACGCGCGCAGATACGCAGTATTTT. Protein product: CASSSYSTRADTQYF.

The chain employs TRBV30 and TRBJ2-3; the match to TRBD2 covers 8 bases. Trimming took 4 bases from V and 4 from J; bases not matched to a gene: 13. CDR1 and CDR2 from the germline V gene are GTSNPN and SVGIG (reference sequence). This CDR3 contains 16 residues. In DNA, the CDR3 is TGTGCCTGGACGAGTGGTCGAGCGGGAGTGGCAGATACGCAGTATTTT. It yields the protein CAWTSGRAGVADTQYF.

This sequence joins TRBV12-5 and TRBJ2-5; unclear D gene. Trimming left V 1 base short and J 1 base short, with 4 bases between. The germline gives CDR1 LGHNT, CDR2 FRNRAP. The CDR3 is 13 residues long. The CDR3 coding sequence is TGTGCTAGTGGTTTGGGCAGCCAAGAGACCCAGTACTTC. This translates into CASGLGSQETQYF.

The chain employs TRBV5-1 and TRBJ2-7, with D uncertain. Trimming took 0 bases from V and 1 from J, leaving 11 bases between them. The V gene's germline CDR1 is SGHRS and CDR2 YFSETQ. The CDR3 loop spans 15 amino acids. Here the CDR3 reads CASSLGSPGSYEQYF. In nucleotides, the CDR3 is TGCGCCAGCAGCTTGGGGAGCCCCGGTTCCTACGAGCAGTACTTC.

The rearrangement joins TRBV10-3 to TRBJ2-4, with a weak D call TRBD1 (5 bases). CDR3 size: 16 residues. Germline V gives CDR1 ENHRY, CDR2 SYGVKD. With 2 bases removed from V and 0 bases from J, the gap between germline ends came to 11 bases. CDR3 loop: CAISERAGLAKNIQYF. The CDR3 DNA follows: TGTGCCATCAGTGAGCGGGCAGGGCTAGCCAAAAACATTCAGTACTTC.

The V and J genes are TRBV7-9 and TRBJ1-1, with D possibly matching TRBD1 (5 bases). Trimming removed 3 bases at V and 1 base at J, with 18 bases between. Germline V gives CDR1 SEHNR, CDR2 FQNEAQ (reference sequence). The length of the CDR3 is 17 residues. As DNA, the CDR3 is TGTGCCAGCAGCTTTAAGCTCGGGACCGCTCCGAACACTGAAGCTTTCTTT. This sequence encodes CASSFKLGTAPNTEAFF. The variable domain in full, completed from reference TRBV7-9 and TRBJ1-1, reads DTGVSQNPRHKITKRGQNVTFRCDPISEHNRLYWYRQTLGQGPEFLTYFQNEAQLEKSRLLSDRFSAERPKGSFSTLEIQRTEQGDSAMYLCASSFKLGTAPNTEAFFGQGTRLTVV.

The chain links TRBV2 to TRBJ1-5; no definite D call. The length of the CDR3 is 14 residues. The germline V gene has CDR1 SNHLY and CDR2 FYNNEI. The V gene lost 4 bases and the J gene lost 0 bases, with 7 bases spanning the gap. CDR3 sequence: CASSGTISNQPQHF. CDR3 bases: TGTGCCAGCAGTGGGACGATTAGCAATCAGCCCCAGCATTTT.

The chain carries TRBV6-5 and TRBJ1-2; tentatively, D is TRBD1 (5 bases). V was cut by 6 bases and J by 7 bases, with 15 bases left in between. Germline loops: CDR1 MNHEY, CDR2 SVGAGI. The CDR3 consists of 13 residues. The CDR3 spells CASSAGTVLGYTF. The CDR3 coding sequence is TGTGCCAGCAGCGCCGGGACCGTTCTTGGCTACACCTTC.

V is TRBV29-1 and J is TRBJ2-2, with 7 nucleotides matching TRBD1. The CDR3 totals 13 residues. Germline CDR1 is SQVTM and CDR2 is ANQGSEA. The J segment lost 5 bases and the V segment lost 7 bases, leaving 7 bases of the junction unmatched. Written as DNA, the CDR3 is TGCAGCGCTACACTGACAGGGACCGGGGAGCTGTTTTTT. This sequence encodes CSATLTGTGELFF.

The chain combines TRBV7-2 with TRBJ2-3; tentatively, D is TRBD1 (6 bases). This CDR3 spans 14 amino acids. V dropped 4 bases and J dropped 5 bases, with 13 bases sitting between them. Per germline, CDR1 SGHTA and CDR2 FQGNSA. CDR3 sequence (DNA): TGTGCCAGCAGCTCCAGGACAGAGGGAGATACGCAGTATTTT. Amino acids: CASSSRTEGDTQYF.

The V and J genes are TRBV10-2 and TRBJ1-2; 8 bases map to TRBD1. The CDR3 is made up of 16 amino acids. V gave up 3 bases and J gave up 1 base; unmatched junction bases: 7. The germline gives CDR1 WSHSY, CDR2 SAAADI. This chain's CDR3 is CASSEPTGVRNYGYTF. The CDR3 coding sequence is TGCGCCAGCAGTGAACCGACAGGGGTTCGTAACTATGGCTACACCTTC.

The chain combines TRBV10-2 with TRBJ2-7; D is perhaps TRBD2 (5 bases). V lost 8 bases, J lost 1 base, and 15 bases lay in between. Germline lookup yields CDR1 WSHSY and CDR2 SAAADI. CDR3 size: 14 residues. The CDR3 DNA reads as TGCGCCAGCCAGGACTTCGGCGAATCCTACGAGCAGTACTTC. This sequence encodes CASQDFGESYEQYF.